The 5 T cell receptor beta chains below all came from one sample that was sequenced in a study of T cells after yellow fever vaccination. A single record per CDR3 protein comes from TCRdb applying MiXCR to the 5' RACE reads. The sample carries 500,000 to 650,000 distinct CDR3 sequences, 9% to 15% recorded once. Material: PBMCs, obtained on the day of the yellow fever booster vaccination. The receptors stem from a man aged 25-40 years who received the YFV17D yellow fever vaccine.

Notes on this clonotype: The junction departs from the called germline gene at one end, perhaps through a read error. The chain links TRBV6-5 to TRBJ2-3, with D maybe TRBD2 (8 bases). Germline V lookup: CDR1 MNHEY, CDR2 SVGAGI. The CDR3 extends over 11 amino acids. The CDR3 sequence: CASTGGGQTLF. The CDR3 DNA reads TGTGCCAGCACCGGGGGGGGACAGACCCTTTTT.

This clonotype was seen a few times. The CDR3 loop is CASSQGPSGSADTQYF. In DNA, the CDR3 is TGCGCCAGCAGCCAAGGACCTAGCGGGAGTGCAGATACGCAGTATTTT. V is TRBV4-3 and J is TRBJ2-3; 10 nucleotides line up with TRBD2. The CDR3 is 16 residues long. V was pared by 1 base and J by 4 bases, with 5 bases of the junction left unmatched. In germline, CDR1 is LGHNA, CDR2 YSLEER.

This clonotype was detected many times. The V and J genes are TRBV5-5 and TRBJ2-3, with D maybe TRBD2 (5 bases). The V end was cut by 3 bases, the J end by 6 bases, with 14 bases between. The CDR3 extends over 14 amino acids. In germline, CDR1 is SGHKS, CDR2 YYEKEE (reference sequence). The CDR3, as DNA: TGTGCCAGCAGCTCGCCGGGCGGGTTGGATACGCAGTATTTT. Protein sequence: CASSSPGGLDTQYF.

This clonotype has only a few counts. The chain employs TRBV7-2 and TRBJ2-7; a possible D gene is TRBD1 (6 bases). V lost 6 bases and J lost 4, with 13 bases in between. CDR1 is SGHTA, CDR2 FQGNSA, per germline. This CDR3 comprises 13 residues. CDR3 residues: CASRRGSEYEQYF. DNA of the CDR3: TGTGCCAGCAGAAGGGGGAGTGAGTACGAGCAGTACTTC.

The table lists this clonotype with a few counts. The V and J genes are TRBV25-1 and TRBJ2-1; no clear D gene. The CDR3 is 11 amino acids. V was cut by 3 bases and J by 8 bases, with 5 bases left in between. The germline gives CDR1 MGHDK, CDR2 SYGVNS. This chain's CDR3 is CASSDFHEQFF. The CDR3 DNA follows: TGTGCCAGCAGTGATTTCCATGAGCAGTTCTTC.